This T cell receptor (beta chain) was profiled in a study of CD8 T cells in ankylosing spondylitis. Concerning this clonotype itself: Antigen unknown.

Germline CDR1 WNHNN, CDR2 SYGVQD (reference sequence). The V end was cut by 0 bases, the J end by 3 bases, with 7 bases between. CDR3 length: 14 amino acids. Researchers built TCR beta libraries using quantitative 5'-RACE with molecular barcodes. From the 5' RACE reads, TCRdb called clonotypes with MiXCR, one entry per CDR3 protein. The sample carries some 85,000 distinct CDR3 sequences, just under 9% recorded once. The study's findings and limits: Ankylosing spondylitis blood seemed to carry a telltale TCR beta motif made of about 8 highly homologous variants. Researchers reportedly found disease-linked clones significantly enriched in matched ankylosing spondylitis synovial fluid.

Sequencing was done on a sample of blood, either unsorted or a sorted T cell fraction (not recorded which). The rearrangement uses TRBV10-1 and TRBJ2-3; D is unclear. This TCR derives from a male donor with ankylosing spondylitis. This CDR3 is CASSESWETDTQYF. As DNA, the CDR3 is TGCGCCAGCAGTGAGTCCTGGGAAACAGATACGCAGTATTTT.